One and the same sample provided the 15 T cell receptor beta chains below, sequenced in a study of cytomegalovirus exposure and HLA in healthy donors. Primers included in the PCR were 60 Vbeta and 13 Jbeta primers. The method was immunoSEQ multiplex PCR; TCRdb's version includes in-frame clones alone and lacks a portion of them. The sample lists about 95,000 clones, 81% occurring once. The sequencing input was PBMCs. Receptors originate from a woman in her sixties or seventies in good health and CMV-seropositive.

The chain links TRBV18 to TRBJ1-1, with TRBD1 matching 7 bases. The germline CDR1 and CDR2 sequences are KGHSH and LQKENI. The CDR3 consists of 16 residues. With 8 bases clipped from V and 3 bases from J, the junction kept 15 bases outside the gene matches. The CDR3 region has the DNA TGTGCCAGCCTTAGTGCTCAGGGGGAAGGGGACACTGAAGCTTTCTTT. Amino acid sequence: CASLSAQGEGDTEAFF.

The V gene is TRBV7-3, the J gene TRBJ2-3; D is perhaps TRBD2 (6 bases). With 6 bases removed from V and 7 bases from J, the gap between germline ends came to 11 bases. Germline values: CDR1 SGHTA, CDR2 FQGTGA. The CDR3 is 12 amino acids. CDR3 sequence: CASSSTSNTQYF. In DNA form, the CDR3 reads TGTGCCAGCAGTTCGACTAGTAATACGCAGTATTTT. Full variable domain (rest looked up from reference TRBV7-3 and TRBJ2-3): GAGVSQTPSNKVTEKGKYVELRCDPISGHTALYWYRQSLGQGPEFLIYFQGTGAADDSGLPNDRFFAVRPEGSVSTLKIQRTERGDSAVYLCASSSTSNTQYFGPGTRLTVL.

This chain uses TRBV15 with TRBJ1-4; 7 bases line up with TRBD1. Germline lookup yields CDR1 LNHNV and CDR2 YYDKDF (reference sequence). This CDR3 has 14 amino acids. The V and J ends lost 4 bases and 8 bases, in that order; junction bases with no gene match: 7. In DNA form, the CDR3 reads TGTGCCACCAGCACCGACAGGGATCGGGAAAAACTGTTTTTT. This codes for CATSTDRDREKLFF.

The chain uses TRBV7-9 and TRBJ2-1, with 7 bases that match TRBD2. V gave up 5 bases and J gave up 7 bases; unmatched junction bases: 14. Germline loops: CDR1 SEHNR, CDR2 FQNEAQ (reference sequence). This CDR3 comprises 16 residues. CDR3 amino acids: CASSNGEGGRRNEQFF. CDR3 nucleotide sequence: TGTGCCAGCAGCAACGGGGAGGGAGGGAGAAGGAATGAGCAGTTCTTC.

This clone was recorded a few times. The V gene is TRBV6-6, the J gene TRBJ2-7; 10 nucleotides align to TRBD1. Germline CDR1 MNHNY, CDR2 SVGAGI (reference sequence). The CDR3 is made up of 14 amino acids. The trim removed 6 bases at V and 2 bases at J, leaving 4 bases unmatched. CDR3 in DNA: TGTGCCAGCAGGCCTGGGACAGGGGCCTACGAGCAGTACTTC. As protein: CASRPGTGAYEQYF.

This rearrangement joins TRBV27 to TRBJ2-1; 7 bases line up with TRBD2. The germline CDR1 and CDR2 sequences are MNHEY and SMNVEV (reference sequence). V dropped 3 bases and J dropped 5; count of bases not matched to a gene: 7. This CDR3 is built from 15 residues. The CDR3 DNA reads TGTGCCAGCAGTTTCGCTAGCGGAACTGACAATGAGCAGTTCTTC. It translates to CASSFASGTDNEQFF.

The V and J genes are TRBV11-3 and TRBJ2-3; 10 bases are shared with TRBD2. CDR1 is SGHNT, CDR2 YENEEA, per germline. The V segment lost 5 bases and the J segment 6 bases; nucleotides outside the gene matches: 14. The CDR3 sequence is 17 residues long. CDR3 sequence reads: CASSPGLLASGSDTQYF. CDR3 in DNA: TGTGCCAGCAGCCCGGGGCTCCTGGCTAGCGGGAGTGATACGCAGTATTTT. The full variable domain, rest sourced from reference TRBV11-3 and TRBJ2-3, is EAGVVQSPRYKIIEKKQPVAFWCNPISGHNTLYWYLQNLGQGPELLIRYENEEAVDDSQLPKDRFSAERLKGVDSTLKIQPAELGDSAVYLCASSPGLLASGSDTQYFGPGTRLTVL.

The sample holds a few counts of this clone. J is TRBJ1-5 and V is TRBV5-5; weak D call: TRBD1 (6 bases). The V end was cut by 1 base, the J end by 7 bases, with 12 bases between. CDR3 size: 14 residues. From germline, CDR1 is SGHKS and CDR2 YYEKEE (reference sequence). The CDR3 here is CASSLSAGAQPQHF. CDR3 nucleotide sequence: TGTGCCAGCAGCTTGTCGGCAGGGGCACAGCCCCAGCATTTT.

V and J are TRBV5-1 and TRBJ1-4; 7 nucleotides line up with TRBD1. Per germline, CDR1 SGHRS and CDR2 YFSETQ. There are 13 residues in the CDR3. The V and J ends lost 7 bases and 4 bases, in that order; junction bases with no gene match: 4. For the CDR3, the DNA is TGCGCCAGCTCCGGACAGGTTAATGAAAAACTGTTTTTT. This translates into CASSGQVNEKLFF.

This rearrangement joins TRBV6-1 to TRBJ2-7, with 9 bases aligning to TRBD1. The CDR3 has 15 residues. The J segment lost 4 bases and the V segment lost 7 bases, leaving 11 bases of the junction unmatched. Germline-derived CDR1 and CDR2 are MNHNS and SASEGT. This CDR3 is CASTLRGQGEYEQYF. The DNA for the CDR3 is TGTGCCAGCACCCTAAGGGGACAGGGCGAATACGAGCAGTACTTC.

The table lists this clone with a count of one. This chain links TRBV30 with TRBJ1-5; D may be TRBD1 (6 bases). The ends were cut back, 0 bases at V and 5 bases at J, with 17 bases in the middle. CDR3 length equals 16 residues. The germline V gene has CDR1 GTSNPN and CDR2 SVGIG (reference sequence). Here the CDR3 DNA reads TGTGCCTGGAGTGTACGGGGCAGGGGCCAGTATCAGCCCCAGCATTTT. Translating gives CAWSVRGRGQYQPQHF.

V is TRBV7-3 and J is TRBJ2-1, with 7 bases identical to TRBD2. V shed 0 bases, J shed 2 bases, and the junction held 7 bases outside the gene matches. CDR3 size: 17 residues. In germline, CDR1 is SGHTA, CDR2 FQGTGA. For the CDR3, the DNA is TGTGCCAGCAGCTTAACGGGGGGGGTGCGGGCCTACAATGAGCAGTTCTTC. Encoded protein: CASSLTGGVRAYNEQFF.

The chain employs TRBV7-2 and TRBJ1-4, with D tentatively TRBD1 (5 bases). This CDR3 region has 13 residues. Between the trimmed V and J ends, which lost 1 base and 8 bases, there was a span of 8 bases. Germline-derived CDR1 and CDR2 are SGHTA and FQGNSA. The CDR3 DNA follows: TGTGCCAGCAGCTTAGTTCGGGGGGAAAAACTGTTTTTT. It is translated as CASSLVRGEKLFF.

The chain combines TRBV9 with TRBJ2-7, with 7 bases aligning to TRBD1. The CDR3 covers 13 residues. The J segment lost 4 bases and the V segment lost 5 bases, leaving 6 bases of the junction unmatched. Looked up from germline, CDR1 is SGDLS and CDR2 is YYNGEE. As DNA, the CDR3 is TGTGCCAGCAGGCGACAGGGATTATACGAGCAGTACTTC. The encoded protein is CASRRQGLYEQYF.

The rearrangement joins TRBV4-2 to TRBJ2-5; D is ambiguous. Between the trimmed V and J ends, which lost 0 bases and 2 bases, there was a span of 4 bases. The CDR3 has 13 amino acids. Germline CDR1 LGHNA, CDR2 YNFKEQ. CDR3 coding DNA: TGTGCCAGCAGCCAAGATCGGCAAGAGACCCAGTACTTC. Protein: CASSQDRQETQYF.